This TCR beta chain was found in a study of blood T cells in healthy people across ages. This clonotype was recorded a few times. For the second PCR, which ran for 7 to 11 cycles, a sample-barcoded 5' primer and a J-beta primer mix were used. TCRdb re-analysed the 5' RACE reads in MiXCR, keeping a single row per CDR3 protein. Found here are roughly 800,000 distinct CDR3 sequences, roughly 25% of them singletons; the top ten hold 9.4%. CDR1 DFQATT and CDR2 SNEGSKA come from the germline V gene (reference sequence). The CDR3 loop spans 13 amino acids. Trimming took off 7 bases at V and 5 bases at J, with 12 bases between the two ends. These data also featured in a second study, about T cells of mothers and their children. That work adds: Biologically related mothers and children overlapped slightly more than unrelated pairs, a non-significant difference.

Sequencing was done on a sample of blood. This receptor was taken from a boy younger than 18 in good health. The chain has TRBV20-1 and TRBJ1-6; no reliable D call. The CDR3 is CSVLHGHNSPLHF. The CDR3 nucleotides read TGCAGTGTCTTGCATGGCCATAATTCACCCCTCCACTTT.